The 13 T cell receptor beta chains in this list originate from one sample, sequenced in a study of beta chain features in type 1 diabetes. Regarding the study as a whole: People with Type 1 diabetes carried modestly yet significantly shorter TCRB CDR3s in all four CD4+ subsets.

The whole isolated RNA underwent reverse transcription, so sequencing captured expressed TCRB transcripts. This table comes from immunoSEQ multiplex PCR, and its TCRdb copy is limited to in-frame clones, with some not included. The data hold about 370,000 clones, with 8.5% to 10% observed a single time. These receptors' targets are unknown. Material for sequencing was central memory CD4+ T cells from blood. These receptors all come from a man between 25 and 39 years old with type 1 diabetes.

Concerning this clone: This likely traces to a read error, being one base from a far larger clone. Other nucleotide sequences in the sample specify the same CDR3. This chain joins TRBV2 and TRBJ1-1, with D possibly matching TRBD1 (5 bases). Deletions cut 6 bases from V and 1 base from J, with 9 bases between. Germline V gives CDR1 SNHLY, CDR2 FYNNEI. This CDR3 region has 13 residues. The CDR3 DNA follows: TGTGCCAGCAGCTCCCAGGGGAACACTGAAGCTTTCTTT. This codes for CASSSQGNTEAFF.

This clone was recorded many times. This chain links TRBV7-2 with TRBJ1-3; no reliable D call. Per the germline V gene, CDR1 is SGHTA and CDR2 is FQGNSA. The ends were cut back, 1 base at V and 1 base at J, with 8 bases in the middle. This CDR3 has 15 amino acids. CDR3 bases: TGTGCCAGCAGCTTAGGTCGGGCATCTGGAAACACCATATATTTT. Encoded protein: CASSLGRASGNTIYF.

This clone was observed a few times. The junction and the germline gene differ at one end; a read error may be behind it. The V and J genes are TRBV15 and TRBJ2-1; 9 positions match TRBD2. Per germline, CDR1 LNHNV and CDR2 YYDKDF (reference sequence). The CDR3 consists of 15 residues. Written as DNA, the CDR3 is TGTGCCACCAGCAGACTAGCGGGAACCTACCATGAGCAGTTCTTC. Translated: CATSRLAGTYHEQFF.

The chain uses TRBV19 and TRBJ2-5; 8 bases align to TRBD1. The CDR3 runs to 15 residues. V shed 8 bases and J 2 bases; nucleotides not matched to a gene: 10. Germline loops: CDR1 LNHDA, CDR2 SQIVND (reference sequence). CDR3 sequence: CASAKTGAMQETQYF. The DNA for the CDR3 is TGTGCCAGTGCCAAGACAGGGGCGATGCAAGAGACCCAGTACTTC. Full variable domain (missing parts from reference TRBV19 and TRBJ2-5): DGGITQSPKYLFRKEGQNVTLSCEQNLNHDAMYWYRQDPGQGLRLIYYSQIVNDFQKGDIAEGYSVSREKKESFPLTVTSAQKNPTAFYLCASAKTGAMQETQYFGPGTRLLVL.

This clone is a singleton in its sample. The chain is built from TRBV29-1 and TRBJ1-5, with D possibly TRBD1 on 5 matching bases. Germline-derived CDR1 and CDR2 are SQVTM and ANQGSEA. The CDR3 covers 13 residues. V was cut by 4 bases and J by 5 bases, with 12 bases left in between. This CDR3 is CSVAWSRDQPQHF. The CDR3 nucleotides read TGCAGCGTTGCTTGGTCCAGGGATCAGCCCCAGCATTTT.

This clone was picked up a small number of times. This chain joins TRBV7-6 and TRBJ2-5; D is perhaps TRBD1 or TRBD2 (5 bases each). The CDR3 loop spans 14 amino acids. Looked up from germline, CDR1 is SGHVS and CDR2 is FNYEAQ. V lost 1 base and J 3 bases, leaving 9 bases between the germline ends. The CDR3 nucleotides are TGTGCCAGCAGCTTAGAGTGGGGGAAAGAGACCCAGTACTTC. Encoded protein: CASSLEWGKETQYF.

In this sample, this clone turned up many times. The chain has TRBV28 and TRBJ2-3; weak D call: TRBD2 (5 bases). The CDR3 has 15 residues. Trimming stripped 4 bases from V and 3 bases from J, with 14 bases between. CDR1 MDHEN and CDR2 SYDVKM come from the germline V gene. The CDR3 DNA is TGTGCCAGCAGTTCCGCCGTAGGAGGTACAGATACGCAGTATTTT. Residues: CASSSAVGGTDTQYF.

This clone was seen more than once but under ten times. This sequence joins TRBV7-3 and TRBJ2-6, with D uncertain. Trimming pared 2 bases from V and 11 bases from J, leaving 16 bases between. Germline loops: CDR1 SGHTA, CDR2 FQGTGA. The CDR3 contains 15 residues. The DNA for the CDR3 is TGTGCCAGCAGCTTAGGGCTGGCCCTCCAAGACGTCCTGACTTTC. Amino acid sequence: CASSLGLALQDVLTF.

This clone was seen more than once but under ten times. The V call is TRBV11-1, the J call TRBJ2-5; unclear D gene. Germline V gives CDR1 SGHAT, CDR2 FQDESV (reference sequence). This CDR3 region has 15 residues. Deletions cut 4 bases from V and 5 bases from J, with 17 bases between. This CDR3 reads CASSSFLALGETQYF. Written as DNA, the CDR3 is TGTGCCAGCAGCTCCTTCCTCGCCCTCGGGGAGACCCAGTACTTC.

The rearrangement joins TRBV5-1 to TRBJ2-7, with D tentatively TRBD2 (6 bases). Looked up from germline, CDR1 is SGHRS and CDR2 is YFSETQ. The CDR3 sequence is 15 residues long. V lost 0 bases, J lost 4 bases, and 14 bases lay in between. The CDR3 DNA follows: TGCGCCAGCAGCTTGGGGGCAGGGACTTTTTACGAGCAGTACTTC. It specifies CASSLGAGTFYEQYF. The full variable domain, its missing parts supplied by reference TRBV5-1 and TRBJ2-7, is KAGVTQTPRYLIKTRGQQVTLSCSPISGHRSVSWYQQTPGQGLQFLFEYFSETQRNKGNFPGRFSGRQFSNSRSEMNVSTLELGDSALYLCASSLGAGTFYEQYFGPGTRLTVT.

The chain joins TRBV6-1 to TRBJ2-7; D gene uncertain. The CDR3 contains 12 residues. The V and J ends lost 5 bases and 3 bases respectively, with 8 bases between them. Germline CDR1 MNHNS, CDR2 SASEGT. This chain's CDR3 is CASSPSFYEQYF. As DNA, the CDR3 is TGTGCCAGCAGTCCCTCTTTCTACGAGCAGTACTTC.

The chain carries TRBV7-2 and TRBJ1-3; 10 bases are shared with TRBD1. CDR1 and CDR2 (germline): SGHTA, FQGNSA. The CDR3 runs 15 residues. V was clipped by 3 bases and J by 7 bases; unmatched bases: 6. CDR3 coding DNA: TGTGCCAGCAGCTTGACAGGGGGCGCGTCGAACACCATATATTTT. Translating gives CASSLTGGASNTIYF.

The chain employs TRBV7-2 and TRBJ2-7, with D uncertain. Per germline, CDR1 SGHTA and CDR2 FQGNSA. CDR3 length: 14 amino acids. The V end lost 2 bases, the J end lost 0 bases, and 8 bases lay between the germline ends. CDR3 bases: TGTGCCAGCAGCTTAACGGGTTACTCCTACGAGCAGTACTTC. Its protein is CASSLTGYSYEQYF.